This TCR beta chain was recorded in a study of blood T cell repertoires in COVID-19. Study-level information: PBMCs, B-cell-depleted T cells, or T cells were the source of the cDNA or gDNA that made up the material.

CDR1 and CDR2 (germline): LNHDA, SQIVND (reference sequence). The CDR3 extends over 11 amino acids. V lost 4 bases and J 4 bases, leaving 4 bases between the germline ends. In the authors' workflow: Estimated nucleated cell counts came from reference gene primer amplification. Some clones are missing from TCRdb's copy, which holds only in-frame ones; the method was immunoSEQ multiplex PCR. V and J calls and clone size are those listed in that table; D and trimming were worked out from the DNA. The data show roughly 90,000 clones, about 92% seen once. The genes are TRBV19 and TRBJ1-2; no definite D call. The source is a man in his forties or fifties with acute or convalescent COVID-19. The sample was peripheral blood. As DNA, the CDR3 is TGTGCCAGTAGTAGAGGCTATGGCTACACCTTC. This encodes CASSRGYGYTF.